The 17 T cell receptor beta chains below were found in one sample sequenced in a study of early T cells in non-severe SARS-CoV-2 infection. One entry per CDR3 protein, called by TCRdb with MiXCR from the 5' RACE reads. The sample records tens of thousands of distinct CDR3 sequences, less than 15% being singletons. Sequencing was done on a sample of whole blood. These receptors all stem from an adult who was a healthcare worker with PCR-confirmed SARS-CoV-2 infection or an uninfected control (not recorded which).

This clonotype was seen at least ten times. The chain recombines TRBV29-1 with TRBJ2-3, with 11 bases identical to TRBD2. The length of the CDR3 is 15 residues. V gave up 6 bases and J gave up 0 bases; unmatched junction bases: 5. Germline V gene sequence: CDR1 SQVTM, CDR2 ANQGSEA. The CDR3 here is CSVGLAVQSTDTQYF. In DNA form, the CDR3 reads TGCAGCGTGGGACTAGCGGTACAGAGCACAGATACGCAGTATTTT.

The V call is TRBV20-1, the J call TRBJ2-5; D is unresolved. Germline lookup yields CDR1 DFQATT and CDR2 SNEGSKA (reference sequence). This CDR3 has 14 residues. V was pared by 6 bases and J by 5 bases, with 19 bases between. CDR3 DNA sequence: TGCAGTGCGATTCTAGGGCCCCAGGATGAGACCCAGTACTTC. Amino acid sequence: CSAILGPQDETQYF.

The chain is built from TRBV28 and TRBJ1-1; TRBD1 matches at 7 bases. CDR3 length equals 16 residues. Unmatched junction bases numbered 10, after V lost 3 bases and J lost 3 bases. CDR1 is MDHEN and CDR2 is SYDVKM in the germline V gene. In DNA, the CDR3 is TGTGCCAGCAGTTTGACAGGGACAACCGAGGACACTGAAGCTTTCTTT. Translation: CASSLTGTTEDTEAFF.

The rearrangement joins TRBV20-1 to TRBJ1-3; perhaps TRBD1 as D (6 bases). Looked up from germline, CDR1 is DFQATT and CDR2 is SNEGSKA (reference sequence). There are 15 residues in the CDR3. Between the trimmed V and J ends, which lost 4 bases and 0 bases, there was a span of 13 bases. The CDR3 reads CSANRDTFSGNTIYF. For the CDR3, the DNA is TGCAGTGCTAACCGGGACACCTTCTCTGGAAACACCATATATTTT.

This clonotype was counted many times. V and J are TRBV11-2 and TRBJ2-7; 13 positions match TRBD2. The V segment lost 5 bases and the J segment 2 bases; nucleotides outside the gene matches: 3. Germline assignment: CDR1 SGHAT and CDR2 FQNNGV. The CDR3 runs to 15 residues. The CDR3 loop is CASSKGLAGTYEQYF. As DNA, the CDR3 is TGTGCCAGCAGCAAGGGACTAGCGGGAACCTACGAGCAGTACTTC. Combining the CDR3 with reference TRBV11-2 and TRBJ2-7 gives the whole variable domain EAGVAQSPRYKIIEKRQSVAFWCNPISGHATLYWYQQILGQGPKLLIQFQNNGVVDDSQLPKDRFSAERLKGVDSTLKIQPAKLEDSAVYLCASSKGLAGTYEQYFGPGTRLTVT.

The rearrangement uses TRBV18 and TRBJ2-1, with 11 bases matching TRBD2. The CDR3 runs to 17 residues. Germline V gene sequence: CDR1 KGHSH, CDR2 LQKENI. Germline trimming cut 3 bases from V and 6 bases from J; bases unmatched to any gene: 10. The CDR3 DNA sequence: TGTGCCAGCTCACCTCCCTTGTTAGCGGGAGGGCCCAATGAGCAGTTCTTC. Residues: CASSPPLLAGGPNEQFF. Drawing the rest from reference TRBV18 and TRBJ2-1, the complete variable domain is NAGVMQNPRHLVRRRGQEARLRCSPMKGHSHVYWYRQLPEEGLKFMVYLQKENIIDESGMPKERFSAEFPKEGPSILRIQQVVRGDSAAYFCASSPPLLAGGPNEQFFGPGTRLTVL.

This clonotype was picked up a small number of times. CDR3 protein: CATSDLRSPLDQRNTGELFF. The DNA of the CDR3 is TGTGCCACCAGTGATTTGCGCAGCCCACTAGACCAAAGGAACACCGGGGAGCTGTTTTTT. This chain links TRBV24-1 with TRBJ2-2; D possibly corresponds to TRBD2 (5 bases). Between the trimmed V and J ends, which lost 0 bases and 1 base, there was a span of 20 bases. CDR3 length: 20 amino acids. Germline V gene data show CDR1 as KGHDR and CDR2 as SFDVKD.

The rearrangement uses TRBV9 and TRBJ2-3; 10 nucleotides align to TRBD2. Germline V gene lookup returns CDR1 SGDLS and CDR2 YYNGEE. This CDR3 is built from 15 residues. The V segment lost 3 bases and the J segment 1 base; nucleotides outside the gene matches: 2. The DNA for the CDR3 is TGTGCCAGCAGCGCTAGCGGGAGTGGCACAGATACGCAGTATTTT. The encoded protein is CASSASGSGTDTQYF.

This rearrangement joins TRBV27 to TRBJ1-5; D is perhaps TRBD1 (6 bases). The CDR3 is 16 residues long. Germline loops: CDR1 MNHEY, CDR2 SMNVEV (reference sequence). The ends were cut back, 6 bases at V and 4 bases at J, with 19 bases in the middle. Here the CDR3 DNA reads TGTGCCAGCAGACTTCAGGGGAATTTCCCAAATCAGCCCCAGCATTTT. Encoded protein: CASRLQGNFPNQPQHF.

V gene TRBV27 combines with J gene TRBJ1-5; the D gene is possibly TRBD1 (6 bases). Trimming took off 4 bases at V and 1 base at J, with 17 bases between the two ends. The CDR3 is made up of 17 amino acids. The germline gives CDR1 MNHEY, CDR2 SMNVEV (reference sequence). CDR3 loop: CASSSWTALGSNQPQHF. The DNA for the CDR3 is TGTGCCAGCAGTTCCTGGACAGCCCTAGGAAGCAATCAGCCCCAGCATTTT.

The rearrangement uses TRBV4-1 and TRBJ2-3; 12 bases match TRBD2. The CDR3 is 16 residues long. Trimming cost V 4 bases and J 5 bases; bases outside gene matches: 7. Germline V gene sequence: CDR1 MGHRA, CDR2 YSYEKL. CDR3 DNA sequence: TGCGCCAGCAGCCGGCTGACTAGCGGGGGTAAAGATACGCAGTATTTT. It translates to CASSRLTSGGKDTQYF.

The chain uses TRBV6-5 and TRBJ1-1, with D unclear. V lost 0 bases and J lost 7, with 6 bases in between. The germline V gene has CDR1 MNHEY and CDR2 SVGAGI. This CDR3 spans 12 amino acids. This chain's CDR3 is CASSYSGHEAFF. The CDR3 nucleotides read TGTGCCAGCAGTTACTCGGGCCATGAAGCTTTCTTT.

This clonotype has at least ten counts. The genes are TRBV18 and TRBJ2-7, with 8 bases lining up with TRBD2. CDR3 length equals 14 residues. Germline CDR1 reads KGHSH; CDR2 reads LQKENI. Trimming at V came to 2 bases and at J to 2 bases, leaving 2 bases not matched to a gene. The CDR3 region is CASSPDSGTYEQYF. CDR3 coding DNA: TGTGCCAGCTCACCAGATAGCGGGACCTACGAGCAGTACTTC.

There are a few counts of this clonotype. The chain recombines TRBV7-9 with TRBJ2-7, with D possibly matching TRBD2 (5 bases). Trimming left V 5 bases short and J 3 bases short, with 11 bases between. Germline lookup yields CDR1 SEHNR and CDR2 FQNEAQ (reference sequence). This CDR3 has 13 amino acids. The CDR3 loop is CASSRTDNYEQYF. As DNA, the CDR3 is TGTGCCAGCAGCCGGACTGACAACTACGAGCAGTACTTC.

This clonotype was observed many times. The chain is built from TRBV3-1 and TRBJ1-1; TRBD1 matches 7 bases. From germline, CDR1 is LGHDT and CDR2 YNNKEL (reference sequence). V shed 5 bases and J 6 bases; nucleotides not matched to a gene: 9. This CDR3 comprises 14 residues. CDR3 sequence reads: CASSDRVSRAEAFF. CDR3 coding DNA: TGTGCCAGCAGCGACAGGGTCTCAAGGGCTGAAGCTTTCTTT.

This chain joins TRBV2 and TRBJ2-2; D might be TRBD1 or TRBD2, each matching 5 bases. From germline, CDR1 is SNHLY and CDR2 FYNNEI. The length of the CDR3 is 16 residues. Trimming took 6 bases from V and 1 from J, leaving 15 bases between them. The CDR3 sequence: CASSAWGTQNTGELFF. The CDR3 DNA follows: TGTGCCAGCAGCGCCTGGGGGACGCAGAACACCGGGGAGCTGTTTTTT.

In this sample, this clonotype turned up many times. The chain links TRBV20-1 to TRBJ1-1; D possibly corresponds to TRBD1 (5 bases). V lost 3 bases and J 1 base, leaving 18 bases between the germline ends. The CDR3 consists of 16 residues. CDR1 is DFQATT and CDR2 is SNEGSKA in the germline V gene (reference sequence). CDR3 loop: CSASILRPGGNTEAFF. CDR3 nucleotide sequence: TGCAGTGCTAGTATTCTGAGGCCCGGGGGGAACACTGAAGCTTTCTTT.